The entry below gives a single TCR beta chain sequence along with its context. Its target is not known. These data originate in a study of long-term antiretroviral therapy in people with HIV. The V end lost 2 bases, the J end lost 5 bases, and 11 bases lay between the germline ends. This CDR3 comprises 14 residues. Germline CDR1 reads SGHKS; CDR2 reads YYEKEE (reference sequence). The authors ran the immunoSEQ assay, v3.0, at survey level. Clones were read by immunoSEQ multiplex PCR, and TCRdb kept only the in-frame ones, dropping some. Of under 12,000 clones in the sample, under 90% are singletons; the top ten hold 20%. Study-wide results and limits: Blood dates from the mid-2000s to the late 2010s, possibly under older ART regimens. Adherence to ART, viral resistance and therapy changes lacked any data.

Every donor had one or more pre-ART and two or more post-ART PBMC samples. Participants with HIV, all of them, were treated in the United States. Sequencing used unsorted PBMCs, obtained less than 7.5 years after starting antiretroviral therapy. The TCR sequence derives from a man aged 45-65 years with HIV. J is TRBJ1-5 and V is TRBV5-5; D might be TRBD1 (5 bases). CDR3 residues: CASSLGDLYQPQHF. The CDR3 region has the DNA TGTGCCAGCAGCTTAGGGGACCTCTATCAGCCCCAGCATTTT.